This TCR beta chain was documented in a study of T cells in Graves' hyperthyroidism and ophthalmopathy. RNA transcripts provided the source from which TCR beta CDR3 regions were amplified. HTBI primers drove first-round RT-PCR of the TCR CDR3. TCRdb processed the multiplex PCR reads anew with MiXCR; each CDR3 protein has one entry. The table has over 500,000 distinct CDR3 sequences, more than 15% seen once; the top ten hold roughly 15%. This clonotype was recorded at least ten times. This CDR3 contains 14 residues. V lost 3 bases and J lost 4; bases outside the gene matches: 7. Germline V gives CDR1 DFQATT, CDR2 SNEGSKA (reference sequence).

The receptor was isolated from a woman under 30 with Graves' ophthalmopathy. The V gene is TRBV20-1, the J gene TRBJ2-3, with 7 bases fitting TRBD2. Sequenced input: blood. The CDR3 here is CSARGGSRSDTQYF. In DNA, the CDR3 is TGCAGTGCTAGGGGCGGGAGCCGGTCAGATACGCAGTATTTT.